This record covers a single TCR beta chain. CDR3 length: 13 amino acids. CDR1 is SQVTM, CDR2 ANQGSEA, per germline. The V gene end was trimmed by 5 bases and the J gene end by 0 bases; junction bases not matched to a gene: 3. This PCR relied on a set of 60 Vbeta primers and 13 Jbeta primers. Sequencing used immunoSEQ multiplex PCR; TCRdb keeps in-frame clones, though not all of them. The sample records 90,000 or so clones, over 70% being singletons. This record comes from a study of cytomegalovirus exposure and HLA in healthy donors. The V and J genes are TRBV29-1 and TRBJ2-7; 8 positions match TRBD1. Sequenced input: PBMCs. The receptor was isolated from a boy younger than 18 in good health and CMV-seronegative. CDR3: CSVRTGISYEQYF. CDR3 in DNA: TGCAGCGTTCGGACAGGGATCTCCTACGAGCAGTACTTC.